This record looks at one T cell receptor (beta chain) sequence and its context. Its antigen is undetermined. These data are taken from a study of cytomegalovirus exposure and HLA in healthy donors. Study summary: The 120 validation repertoires matched the roughly 670 first-cohort repertoires in platform, a later analysis reported. The study, taken as a whole, reports: Subsequent analysis showed first-cohort TCR clusters tending to co-occur in more than 90 validation repertoires. In vitro testing confirmed a few CMV-associated chains as specific for CMV antigens.

The method was immunoSEQ multiplex PCR; TCRdb's version includes in-frame clones alone and lacks a portion of them. This sample carries 300,000 to 350,000 clones, over 75% of them seen once, and the ten largest clones take approximately 0.95%. Trimming removed 3 bases from V and 1 base from J, with 6 bases in between. Germline V gene data show CDR1 as MGHDK and CDR2 as SYGVNS. The CDR3 length is 13 residues. The chain couples TRBV25-1 to TRBJ1-1, with D uncertain. Sequences were obtained from PBMCs. The receptor was derived from a man aged 30 to 39 in good health and CMV-seronegative. The CDR3 coding sequence is TGTGCCAGCAGTGACTCAGGGAACACTGAAGCTTTCTTT. This gives the protein CASSDSGNTEAFF.